A single sample gave rise to the 27 T cell receptor beta chains below, sequenced in a study of T cells in tumors after PD-1 blockade. The table came from immunoSEQ multiplex PCR; TCRdb's copy has only in-frame clones and leaves some out. This sample carries approximately 47,000 clones, approximately 79% of them seen once, and the ten largest clones take around 9.3%. This specimen consisted of PBMCs, obtained before anti-PD-1 therapy. The source of these receptors is a human donor with advanced basal cell or squamous cell carcinoma (not recorded which).

The rearrangement uses TRBV7-6 and TRBJ2-1; 7 bases map to TRBD2. The CDR3 is 19 amino acids. Trimming at V came to 8 bases and at J to 8 bases, leaving 27 bases not matched to a gene. Germline V gives CDR1 SGHVS, CDR2 FNYEAQ. CDR3 DNA: TGTGCCAGCGGCTCCGACTGGCTAGCGGAGGGAGAACAGTCAGATGAGCAGTTCTTC. Its translation is CASGSDWLAEGEQSDEQFF.

The chain joins TRBV3-1 (or the pseudogene TRBV3-2) to TRBJ2-2, with D uncertain. Trimming cost V 1 base and J 1 base, with 1 base left between them. The length of the CDR3 is 13 residues. Per the germline V gene, CDR1 is LGHDT and CDR2 is YNNKEL (reference sequence). The CDR3 sequence: CASSQGNTGELFF. The CDR3, as DNA: TGTGCCAGCAGCCAAGGGAACACCGGGGAGCTGTTTTTT.

CDR3 coding DNA: TGTGCCAGCAGTTTATTTTTTTTCGGAGGCGCCATCACCGGGGGTGAGCAGTTCTTC. Its protein product is CASSLFFFGGAITGGEQFF. The chain couples TRBV27 to TRBJ2-1, with a tentative D call TRBD2 (6 bases). Trimming removed 1 base from V and 9 bases from J, with 28 bases in between. CDR3 length: 19 amino acids. Germline V lookup: CDR1 MNHEY, CDR2 SMNVEV (reference sequence).

The rearrangement links TRBV29-1 to TRBJ2-5; weak D call: TRBD1 (6 bases). V was pared by 8 bases and J by 5 bases, with 21 bases between. Germline CDR1 is SQVTM and CDR2 is ANQGSEA. There are 14 residues in the CDR3. The CDR3 protein is CSIPTGGEGETQYF. The CDR3 DNA follows: TGCAGCATCCCGACAGGTGGAGAAGGGGAGACCCAGTACTTC.

This chain links TRBV5-4 with TRBJ2-7, with 9 nucleotides matching TRBD2. V was clipped by 4 bases and J by 0 bases; unmatched bases: 8. From germline, CDR1 is SGHNT and CDR2 YYREEE (reference sequence). The CDR3 sequence is 16 residues long. The CDR3 nucleotides read TGTGCCAGCAGCGAAATGACTAGCGGAGTCTCCTACGAGCAGTACTTC. Amino acid sequence: CASSEMTSGVSYEQYF.

The rearrangement uses TRBV27 and TRBJ1-6; 11 bases line up with TRBD1. This CDR3 spans 15 amino acids. The germline CDR1 and CDR2 sequences are MNHEY and SMNVEV (reference sequence). After removal of 5 bases from V and 7 bases from J, the junction contained 4 bases not matched to a gene. The CDR3 sequence: CASSDRTGGNSPLHF. DNA of the CDR3: TGTGCCAGCAGTGACCGGACAGGGGGCAATTCACCCCTCCACTTT.

The chain combines TRBV6-6 with TRBJ1-4, with a possible D match to TRBD1 (5 bases). The CDR3 extends over 14 amino acids. Germline CDR1 MNHNY, CDR2 SVGAGI (reference sequence). V was clipped by 2 bases and J by 2 bases, with 6 bases between them. As DNA, the CDR3 is TGTGCCAGCAGTTACGCAGGGACTAATGAAAAACTGTTTTTT. It codes for CASSYAGTNEKLFF.

The DNA for the CDR3 is TGCGCCAGCAGCTTGAGCGACCCCGGCACAGATACGCAGTATTTT. It yields the protein CASSLSDPGTDTQYF. J is TRBJ2-3 and V is TRBV5-1; D is undetermined. Germline loops: CDR1 SGHRS, CDR2 YFSETQ. This CDR3 is 15 amino acids long. V was clipped by 1 base and J by 1 base, with 10 bases between them.

V usage is TRBV27 and J usage is TRBJ1-2; 9 nucleotides match TRBD1. The CDR3 is 14 residues long. J gave up 5 bases and V 6 bases, and 7 bases lay outside the gene matches. CDR1 is MNHEY, CDR2 SMNVEV, per germline (reference sequence). In nucleotides, the CDR3 is TGTGCCAGCAGCCCGGGACAGGGCGGGTATGGCTACACCTTC. Amino acid sequence: CASSPGQGGYGYTF.

This chain links TRBV14 with TRBJ2-1; 8 positions agree with TRBD1. There are 16 residues in the CDR3. CDR1 and CDR2 (germline): SGHDN, FVKESK. Trimming cost V 4 bases and J 6 bases; bases outside gene matches: 11. CDR3 region: CASSLNYHTGGNEQFF. CDR3 bases: TGTGCCAGCAGCCTAAACTACCATACAGGGGGCAATGAGCAGTTCTTC. The full variable domain, its missing parts supplied by reference TRBV14 and TRBJ2-1, is EAGVTQFPSHSVIEKGQTVTLRCDPISGHDNLYWYRRVMGKEIKFLLHFVKESKQDESGMPNNRFLAERTGGTYSTLKVQPAELEDSGVYFCASSLNYHTGGNEQFFGPGTRLTVL.

This clone came up once. The chain combines TRBV11-3 with TRBJ1-2; D is possibly TRBD1 (5 bases). This CDR3 is built from 17 residues. V gave up 0 bases and J gave up 8 bases, with 22 bases separating them. CDR1 SGHNT and CDR2 YENEEA come from the germline V gene. CDR3 sequence (DNA): TGTGCCAGCAGCTTAGATCAACCAGGGTACGGGTTTGGAGGCTACACCTTC. It yields the protein CASSLDQPGYGFGGYTF.

This clone has only one observation. The V call is TRBV7-9, the J call TRBJ2-1; D is perhaps TRBD1 (6 bases). V dropped 4 bases and J dropped 9 bases, with 13 bases sitting between them. CDR3 size: 13 residues. CDR1 is SEHNR, CDR2 FQNEAQ, per germline (reference sequence). The CDR3 region has the DNA TGTGCCAGCAGCTACCCCGACAGGCGTGAGCAGTTCTTC. Protein: CASSYPDRREQFF.

In this sample, this clone turned up a few times. The chain combines TRBV9 with TRBJ2-1; TRBD2 aligns across 11 bases. CDR1 is SGDLS and CDR2 is YYNGEE in the germline V gene. V shed 2 bases and J 7 bases; nucleotides not matched to a gene: 8. The CDR3 spans 16 residues. The CDR3 DNA sequence: TGTGCCAGCAGCGTCGAGCCGGGACTAGCGGTAAATGAGCAGTTCTTC. Residues: CASSVEPGLAVNEQFF.

The genes are TRBV5-1 and TRBJ1-2; tentative D call: TRBD1 (5 bases). Germline V gene lookup returns CDR1 SGHRS and CDR2 YFSETQ. V gave up 0 bases and J gave up 0 bases, with 9 bases separating them. The CDR3 consists of 15 residues. DNA of the CDR3: TGCGCCAGCAGCTTGGGACAGCTAGCTAACTATGGCTACACCTTC. It codes for CASSLGQLANYGYTF.

The V and J genes are TRBV18 and TRBJ2-5; a weak D match, TRBD2 (7 bases). Between the trimmed V and J ends, which lost 3 bases and 4 bases, there was a span of 15 bases. Germline V CDR1 and CDR2: KGHSH, LQKENI. The CDR3 consists of 15 residues. DNA of the CDR3: TGTGCCAGCTCACCGACGGTCGGGGGGCTAGAGACCCAGTACTTC. It translates to CASSPTVGGLETQYF.

The chain is built from TRBV10-2 and TRBJ1-5; D uncertain. Trimming stripped 4 bases from V and 2 bases from J, with 9 bases between. The length of the CDR3 is 14 residues. Germline V gene sequence: CDR1 WSHSY, CDR2 SAAADI. The CDR3 nucleotides are TGCGCCAGCAGTGCGGGAAGGGGCAATCAGCCCCAGCATTTT. Translated, it gives CASSAGRGNQPQHF.

The chain combines TRBV3-1 (or the pseudogene TRBV3-2) with TRBJ2-3; 7 bases line up with TRBD2. Per germline, CDR1 LGHDT and CDR2 YNNKEL (reference sequence). Germline trimming cut 0 bases from V and 7 bases from J; bases unmatched to any gene: 7. The CDR3 runs 15 residues. In DNA, the CDR3 is TGTGCCAGCAGCCAAGATGCTAGCGGAGGGCATACGCAGTATTTT. Protein: CASSQDASGGHTQYF.

The chain joins TRBV12-3 or TRBV12-4 to TRBJ1-4, with D uncertain. CDR3 length equals 12 residues. V lost 2 bases and J 10 bases, leaving 8 bases between the germline ends. CDR3 sequence (DNA): TGTGCCAGCAGTTTAAGGACGGGAAAACTGTTTTTT. Translating gives CASSLRTGKLFF.

This clone occurred once. The chain couples TRBV4-1 to TRBJ2-1, with 11 bases matching TRBD2. The V and J ends lost 4 bases and 5 bases, in that order; junction bases with no gene match: 7. The CDR3 contains 16 residues. Germline CDR1 and CDR2: MGHRA and YSYEKL. The CDR3 sequence is CASSPQTSGANNEQFF. The CDR3 nucleotides read TGCGCCAGCAGCCCCCAGACTAGCGGGGCCAACAATGAGCAGTTCTTC.

This clone showed up just a few times. The chain links TRBV7-9 to TRBJ1-4; the match to TRBD1 covers 8 bases. Germline CDR1 and CDR2: SEHNR and FQNEAQ (reference sequence). V dropped 2 bases and J dropped 7; count of bases not matched to a gene: 9. This CDR3 region has 16 residues. The CDR3 spells CASSLPPTGESEKLFF. The CDR3 region has the DNA TGTGCCAGCAGCTTACCCCCGACAGGGGAAAGTGAAAAACTGTTTTTT.

The V and J genes are TRBV6-1 and TRBJ2-6, with D uncertain. Deletions cut 1 base from V and 0 bases from J, with 7 bases between. The CDR3 extends over 16 amino acids. CDR1 and CDR2 from the germline V gene are MNHNS and SASEGT. The CDR3 region is CASSEGVASGANVLTF. DNA of the CDR3: TGTGCCAGCAGTGAAGGTGTAGCCTCTGGGGCCAACGTCCTGACTTTC.

This clone was seen just once. The chain carries TRBV28 and TRBJ2-1, with D perhaps TRBD1 (5 bases). The CDR3 has 13 residues. V gave up 7 bases and J gave up 6 bases, with 13 bases separating them. Germline values: CDR1 MDHEN, CDR2 SYDVKM. CDR3 in amino acids: CASTWGRANEQFF. CDR3 bases: TGTGCCAGCACGTGGGGCAGGGCCAATGAGCAGTTCTTC.

The chain recombines TRBV19 with TRBJ2-3; D uncertain. Germline-derived CDR1 and CDR2 are LNHDA and SQIVND (reference sequence). Deletions cut 4 bases from V and 4 bases from J, with 3 bases between. The CDR3 extends over 11 amino acids. The CDR3 coding sequence is TGTGCCAGTAGTACGGCAGATACGCAGTATTTT. Protein sequence: CASSTADTQYF. The variable domain in full, completed from reference TRBV19 and TRBJ2-3, reads DGGITQSPKYLFRKEGQNVTLSCEQNLNHDAMYWYRQDPGQGLRLIYYSQIVNDFQKGDIAEGYSVSREKKESFPLTVTSAQKNPTAFYLCASSTADTQYFGPGTRLTVL.

This clone was seen just once. V usage is TRBV9 and J usage is TRBJ1-3; D perhaps matches TRBD1 (5 bases). The CDR3 loop spans 16 amino acids. Trimming left V 2 bases short and J 1 base short, with 13 bases between. Germline V gives CDR1 SGDLS, CDR2 YYNGEE. DNA for the CDR3: TGTGCCAGCAGCGTCAACCCAGGGCGATCTGGAAACACCATATATTTT. Protein product: CASSVNPGRSGNTIYF.

CDR3 sequence (DNA): TGTGCCAGCACCATCACGGGACAGGGGATAAACATTCAGTACTTC. Protein product: CASTITGQGINIQYF. This chain uses TRBV28 with TRBJ2-4; 10 positions match TRBD1. The CDR3 loop spans 15 amino acids. The ends lost 7 bases at V and 6 bases at J; junction bases unmatched: 9. Germline-derived CDR1 and CDR2 are MDHEN and SYDVKM.

J is TRBJ1-2 and V is TRBV5-5; 7 nucleotides match TRBD1. The V gene end was trimmed by 4 bases and the J gene end by 2 bases; junction bases not matched to a gene: 11. CDR3 size: 16 residues. The germline V gene encodes CDR1 SGHKS and CDR2 YYEKEE (reference sequence). This CDR3 reads CASSPSGQGGNYGYTF. The CDR3 DNA follows: TGTGCCAGCAGCCCCTCCGGGCAGGGGGGAAACTATGGCTACACCTTC.

Only one count was recorded for this clone. One base away lies a much larger clone, so this may be a sequencing read error. The chain links TRBV7-7 to TRBJ2-5; D uncertain. From germline, CDR1 is SSHAT and CDR2 FNYEAQ (reference sequence). CDR3 length: 11 residues. The germline V and J ends were trimmed by 3 bases and 5 bases, with 4 bases remaining between them. DNA for the CDR3: TGTGCCAGCAGCTTCGGGGAGACCCAGTACTTC. Protein: CASSFGETQYF.